This T cell receptor beta chain was captured in a study of shared clonotypes between healthy human individuals. Trimming cost V 8 bases and J 1 base; bases outside gene matches: 4. This CDR3 is 13 amino acids long. Germline V gene sequence: CDR1 WSHSY, CDR2 SAAADI. Data came from immunoSEQ multiplex PCR; TCRdb stores just in-frame clones and leaves some out. The repertoire has over a million clones, over 95% of them found once; the top ten carry approximately 1%. The sequence came from a man younger than 45 in good health. The sequenced sample consisted of naive CD4+ T cells sorted from blood. Noted subset: CD45RA+ positively selected. The J gene is TRBJ2-5, the V gene TRBV10-2; 7 nucleotides align to TRBD1. CDR3 in amino acids: CASARTGQETQYF. CDR3 DNA: TGCGCCAGCGCCCGGACAGGCCAAGAGACCCAGTACTTC.